The rows below give T cell receptor beta chains drawn from one sample of a study of blood T cell repertoires in COVID-19. Produced via immunoSEQ multiplex PCR; TCRdb's table is partial and in-frame only. The sample lists about 120,000 clones; under 90% were seen once. Sample: peripheral blood. The source is a man aged 60-69 years with acute or convalescent COVID-19. Each CDR3 is given with its conserved first and last residue. The D gene is left open where the match is weak. For some rows the clone size is stated as once, few or many, or as a class when expanded; others skip it.

d_call clone_size j_call v_call cdr3_nt cdr3_aa
NA NA TRBJ1-5 TRBV7-9 TGTGCCAGCAGCCCGAGCGGCCATAGCAATCAGCCCCAGCATTTT CASSPSGHSNQPQHF
TRBD1 NA TRBJ1-2 TRBV29-1 TGCAGCGCCGGGACAGATCTTTATGGCTACACCTTC CSAGTDLYGYTF
NA NA TRBJ2-1 TRBV5-1 TGCGCCAGCAGCTTTACGTTGAGCTCCTACAATGAGCAGTTCTTC CASSFTLSSYNEQFF
TRBD2 NA TRBJ2-1 TRBV11-2 TGTGCCAGCAGTTTTTCGGGACTAGCCGGCTATGAGCAGTTCTTC CASSFSGLAGYEQFF
TRBD2 NA TRBJ2-7 TRBV11-2 TGTGCCAGCAGCTGGGGGGCTAGCGGGGTGGGTGAGCAGTACTTC CASSWGASGVGEQYF
TRBD2 few TRBJ2-1 TRBV28 TGTGCCAGCAGTATCCTAGCGGGAGGCTACAATGAGCAGTTCTTC CASSILAGGYNEQFF
NA NA TRBJ2-7 TRBV6-4 TGTGCCAGCAGTGACGGGGCACCGGATACCTACGAGCAGTACTTC CASSDGAPDTYEQYF
NA NA TRBJ2-1 TRBV27 TGTGCCAGCAGTTTGGTGAGCTCCTACAATGAGCAGTTCTTC CASSLVSSYNEQFF
NA NA TRBJ2-1 TRBV2 TGTGCCAGCAGTACAGGGATTGAGCAGTTCTTC CASSTGIEQFF
NA NA TRBJ2-3 TRBV3-1/TRBV3-2 TGTGCCAGCAGCCTTTCACTAATCACAGATACGCAGTATTTT CASSLSLITDTQYF
NA NA TRBJ1-6 TRBV7-2 TGTGCCAGCAGCTTAACAGCGAGGGATTCACCCCTCCACTTT CASSLTARDSPLHF
NA once TRBJ2-1 TRBV10-3 TGTGCCATCCGACAATACAATGAGCAGTTCTTC CAIRQYNEQFF
NA NA TRBJ1-6 TRBV7-2 TGTGCCAGCAGCCCCCGGGGGGGAAATTCACCCCTCCACTTT CASSPRGGNSPLHF
TRBD1 once TRBJ2-7 TRBV2 TGTGCCAGCATCAGAGGGACAGGTGGCTACGAGCAGTACTTC CASIRGTGGYEQYF
TRBD2 NA TRBJ2-2 TRBV7-3 TGTGCCAGCAGCTCCTCGACTAGCGGGAGTAACGGGGAGCTGTTTTTT CASSSSTSGSNGELFF
TRBD1 NA TRBJ1-6 TRBV14 TGTGCCAGCAGCCAAGATCGACAGGGAAAATCACCCCTCCACTTT CASSQDRQGKSPLHF
NA NA TRBJ2-1 TRBV28 TGTGCCAGCAGTCGGGGCTACAATGAGCAGTTCTTC CASSRGYNEQFF
NA NA TRBJ2-7 TRBV9 TGTGCCAGCAGAGAGGAGCAGGGCTCCTACGAGCAGTACTTC CASREEQGSYEQYF
TRBD1 NA TRBJ2-3 TRBV18 TGTGCCAGCTCATCCTGGACAGGGGGGATCCTCACAGATACGCAGTATTTT CASSSWTGGILTDTQYF
TRBD2 NA TRBJ2-4 TRBV27 TGTGCCAGCAGTGGAACTAGCGGGACCCAAAACATTCAGTACTTC CASSGTSGTQNIQYF
TRBD2 NA TRBJ2-7 TRBV19 TGTGCCAGTAGTTTTGGGGGACTAGCGGGAGGTCCCTCCTACGAGCAGTACTTC CASSFGGLAGGPSYEQYF
TRBD1 once TRBJ2-3 TRBV6-5 TGTGCCAGCAGTCCACAGGGGGCGACAGATACGCAGTATTTT CASSPQGATDTQYF
TRBD2 NA TRBJ2-5 TRBV7-2 TGTGCCAGCAGCTTAGCGGGAGGGCCAGAGACCCAGTACTTC CASSLAGGPETQYF
TRBD1 NA TRBJ1-1 TRBV19 TGTGCCAGTAGTATACAGGGGGAGAGGGGAGCTTTCTTT CASSIQGERGAFF
NA NA TRBJ1-6 TRBV6-1 TGTGCCAGCAGTGAAGCGGGAGGAGGTAATTCACCCCTCCACTTT CASSEAGGGNSPLHF
TRBD1 once TRBJ2-3 TRBV28 TGTGCCAGCAGCCTCAGGGGGGATACGCAGTATTTT CASSLRGDTQYF
NA NA TRBJ2-2 TRBV11-3 TGTGCCAGCAGCTTATCGGGACACCTGAACACCGGGGAGCTGTTTTTT CASSLSGHLNTGELFF
NA NA TRBJ2-1 TRBV5-1 TGCGCCAGCAGCTTGTTAGCGGCTTACAATGAGCAGTTCTTC CASSLLAAYNEQFF
NA NA TRBJ2-3 TRBV25-1 TGTGCCAGCAGTGATTCGAAGACAGGCACAGATACGCAGTATTTT CASSDSKTGTDTQYF
TRBD2 few TRBJ2-2 TRBV19 TGTGCCAGTAAAAGGGTCGGGGCGGGAGAGATCGGGGAGCTGTTTTTT CASKRVGAGEIGELFF
TRBD1 NA TRBJ1-2 TRBV3-1/TRBV3-2 TGTGCCAGCAGCCCCCCAGAGACAGGGGGCAACTATGGCTACACCTTC CASSPPETGGNYGYTF